This is a list of T cell receptor beta chains from one sample in a study of blood T cell repertoires in COVID-19. Sequencing was performed with immunoSEQ multiplex PCR; in TCRdb, only in-frame clones are kept and a portion is missing. The sample lists about 61,000 clones; more than 70% were seen once. Sequenced sample: peripheral blood. The source is a woman aged 45-65 years with active or convalescent COVID-19. Both conserved end residues are trimmed from each CDR3. Clone size, where shown, is once, few, many, or a class for clones that have expanded.

clone size: once
V gene: TRBV5-5
J gene: TRBJ1-5
CDR3 protein: ASSMGWGPDQPQH

clone size: -
V gene: TRBV28
J gene: TRBJ1-1
CDR3 protein: ASSYTVLDTEAF

clone size: -
V gene: TRBV11-2
J gene: TRBJ2-7
CDR3 protein: ASSFSAGADEQY

clone size: -
V gene: TRBV7-9
J gene: TRBJ2-5
CDR3 protein: ASSRLVGGRETQY

clone size: -
V gene: TRBV4-1
J gene: TRBJ1-4
CDR3 protein: ASSQQTRTFGGEKLF

clone size: -
V gene: TRBV6-6
J gene: TRBJ1-2
CDR3 protein: ASSPGQGYI

clone size: -
V gene: TRBV15
J gene: TRBJ1-1
CDR3 protein: ATSNRQGLGTEAF

clone size: -
V gene: TRBV3-1/TRBV3-2
J gene: TRBJ1-2
CDR3 protein: ASSQVATGVYGYT

clone size: -
V gene: TRBV19
J gene: TRBJ2-3
CDR3 protein: ASSKRENPTYTDTQY

clone size: -
V gene: TRBV19
J gene: TRBJ1-1
CDR3 protein: ASSIEGNMNTEAF

clone size: -
V gene: TRBV28
J gene: TRBJ1-1
CDR3 protein: ASSPGGPVNTEAF

clone size: -
V gene: TRBV5-1
J gene: TRBJ2-1
CDR3 protein: ASSSQKGSERTGVYNEQF

clone size: -
V gene: TRBV11-2
J gene: TRBJ2-7
CDR3 protein: ASSPRAEPTHEQY

clone size: -
V gene: TRBV7-9
J gene: TRBJ2-2
CDR3 protein: ASSLNPGHYTGELF

clone size: -
V gene: TRBV5-1
J gene: TRBJ2-5
CDR3 protein: ASSQGQIQETQY

clone size: -
V gene: TRBV7-9
J gene: TRBJ1-4
CDR3 protein: ASNGQGNEKLF

clone size: -
V gene: TRBV7-9
J gene: TRBJ2-7
CDR3 protein: ASSFPTHEQY

clone size: -
V gene: TRBV9
J gene: TRBJ1-1
CDR3 protein: ASSDDTRRGEAF

clone size: -
V gene: TRBV27
J gene: TRBJ2-2
CDR3 protein: ASSLKGARTGELF

clone size: few
V gene: TRBV6-2/TRBV6-3
J gene: TRBJ2-1
CDR3 protein: ASSTSGSSYNEQF

clone size: -
V gene: TRBV6-5
J gene: TRBJ1-1
CDR3 protein: ASHRGANTEAF

clone size: -
V gene: TRBV11-2
J gene: TRBJ2-2
CDR3 protein: ASSLAPPRNTGELF

clone size: -
V gene: TRBV5-6
J gene: TRBJ2-1
CDR3 protein: ASSSLFRVGSYNEQF

clone size: -
V gene: TRBV6-1
J gene: TRBJ2-1
CDR3 protein: ASSDRASGSFYNEQF

clone size: -
V gene: TRBV4-1
J gene: TRBJ2-1
CDR3 protein: ASSLTSGMFDEQF

clone size: once
V gene: TRBV24-1
J gene: TRBJ1-2
CDR3 protein: ATSDTDRTYGYT

clone size: -
V gene: TRBV27
J gene: TRBJ1-1
CDR3 protein: ASSQSGWTEAF

clone size: -
V gene: TRBV19
J gene: TRBJ2-1
CDR3 protein: ASRPRVRLYGSYNEQF

clone size: -
V gene: TRBV30
J gene: TRBJ1-5
CDR3 protein: AWSAGLHQPQH

clone size: -
V gene: TRBV28
J gene: TRBJ2-7
CDR3 protein: ASTVLNGYEQY

clone size: -
V gene: TRBV19
J gene: TRBJ1-2
CDR3 protein: ASTPRRTGGDGYT

clone size: -
V gene: TRBV4-1
J gene: TRBJ2-1
CDR3 protein: ASSHRLAGGPHEQF

clone size: -
V gene: TRBV6-4
J gene: TRBJ2-1
CDR3 protein: ASSDSGGQQF

clone size: -
V gene: TRBV12-3/TRBV12-4
J gene: TRBJ2-7
CDR3 protein: ASSRDSSYEQY

clone size: -
V gene: TRBV9
J gene: TRBJ1-1
CDR3 protein: ASSVGRGRATEAF

clone size: -
V gene: TRBV3-1/TRBV3-2
J gene: TRBJ2-5
CDR3 protein: ASSQDGRPGETQY

clone size: -
V gene: TRBV9
J gene: TRBJ2-1
CDR3 protein: ASSVGQGNNEQF

clone size: -
V gene: TRBV11-2
J gene: TRBJ2-1
CDR3 protein: ASSLSGTGRDEQF

clone size: once
V gene: TRBV19
J gene: TRBJ2-6
CDR3 protein: ASSTDRAGANVLT

clone size: -
V gene: TRBV7-9
J gene: TRBJ2-1
CDR3 protein: ASSSPPYGRNNEQF

clone size: -
V gene: TRBV30
J gene: TRBJ2-3
CDR3 protein: AWSGAGGFIGTQY

clone size: few
V gene: TRBV19
J gene: TRBJ1-2
CDR3 protein: ASSTGFNYGYT

clone size: few
V gene: TRBV10-3
J gene: TRBJ1-1
CDR3 protein: AISESPGTMNTEAF

clone size: -
V gene: TRBV7-6
J gene: TRBJ1-1
CDR3 protein: ASSRTGLTEAF

clone size: -
V gene: TRBV6-5
J gene: TRBJ1-2
CDR3 protein: ASSYSRTDPYGYT

clone size: -
V gene: TRBV7-2
J gene: TRBJ1-3
CDR3 protein: ASSPQGHTLSGNTIY

clone size: -
V gene: TRBV18
J gene: TRBJ2-2
CDR3 protein: ASSPSLREGRGELF

clone size: -
V gene: TRBV19
J gene: TRBJ1-5
CDR3 protein: ASSIEIRGSDQPQH